Reported below is one T cell receptor beta chain. Assay: immunoSEQ multiplex PCR; the TCRdb copy retains only in-frame clones and omits some. The data hold roughly 96,000 clones, with approximately 84% observed a single time. The sample belongs to a study of OX40 agonist ivuxolimab in advanced cancers. Study-level information: Patients received ivuxolimab, an intravenous treatment, every 2 weeks at 0.01 to 10 mg/kg.

This CDR3 contains 14 residues. CDR1 is LNHDA and CDR2 is SQIVND in the germline V gene (reference sequence). The V segment lost 2 bases and the J segment 2 bases; nucleotides outside the gene matches: 2. The sequence was collected from an adult with an advanced solid tumor such as melanoma, head and neck, liver or kidney cancer. The chain links TRBV19 to TRBJ1-2, with 7 bases that match TRBD1. Here the sequenced sample was CD4+ or CD8+ T cells sorted from blood, taken in a trial of the OX40 agonist ivuxolimab. For the CDR3, the DNA is TGTGCCAGTAGTATAAGACAGGGAAACTATGGCTACACCTTC. It specifies CASSIRQGNYGYTF.